This TCR beta chain was recovered during a study of cytomegalovirus exposure and HLA in healthy donors. This CDR3 region has 15 residues. The germline gives CDR1 MNHEY, CDR2 SVGAGI. V shed 0 bases and J 4 bases; nucleotides not matched to a gene: 3. With regard to this clone: Its antigen is as yet unknown.

The table came from immunoSEQ multiplex PCR; TCRdb's copy has only in-frame clones and leaves some out. There are about 150,000 clones in the sample; roughly nine tenths occur only once, and under 0.8% lies in the top ten. General study results and limits: A few chains linked to CMV were shown in vitro to be specific for CMV antigens.

The receptor was derived from a young man in good health and CMV-seronegative. Source material: PBMCs. The J gene is TRBJ2-3, the V gene TRBV6-5; TRBD2 matches at 8 bases. The CDR3 loop is CASSYSGRGADTQYF. In nucleotides, the CDR3 is TGTGCCAGCAGTTACTCTGGGCGGGGGGCAGATACGCAGTATTTT.